The 2 T cell receptor beta chains listed next were all sequenced from one sample in a study of T cells after yellow fever vaccination. MiXCR, run by TCRdb on the 5' RACE reads, gives a single entry per CDR3 protein. The sample has tens of thousands of distinct CDR3 sequences, around 6.9% seen once; the top ten hold around 35%. Sequencing used CD8+ T cells sorted from PBMCs, obtained 5 to 6 days after the first yellow fever vaccination. The receptors stem from a young man who received the YFV17D yellow fever vaccine.

This chain links TRBV7-6 with TRBJ2-1, with TRBD2 matching 8 bases. The CDR3 covers 17 residues. The V gene end was trimmed by 5 bases and the J gene end by 2 bases; junction bases not matched to a gene: 11. The V gene's germline CDR1 is SGHVS and CDR2 FNYEAQ. The CDR3 sequence: CASSQSTSGGPYNEQFF. In DNA form, the CDR3 reads TGTGCCAGCAGCCAAAGTACGAGCGGGGGACCCTACAATGAGCAGTTCTTC.

This clonotype was detected a few times. V gene TRBV6-5 combines with J gene TRBJ2-7; D may be TRBD2 (6 bases). V gave up 0 bases and J gave up 2 bases, with 11 bases separating them. This CDR3 has 15 amino acids. CDR1 MNHEY and CDR2 SVGAGI come from the germline V gene. The DNA for the CDR3 is TGTGCCAGCAGTTACTCCCCAGGCGGGGCCTACGAGCAGTACTTC. Protein sequence: CASSYSPGGAYEQYF.